One sample yielded the 22 T cell receptor beta chains listed below, sequenced in a study of regulatory T cells in long-lasting Graves disease. Combining iRepertoire HTBI primers with Arm-PCR of CDR3 regions, the authors built TCR beta libraries. TCRdb analysed the multiplex PCR reads with MiXCR anew, one entry per CDR3 protein. The sample contains 400,000 to 550,000 distinct CDR3 sequences, roughly 15% of which appear only once. This sample's time point: newly diagnosed GD, antithyroid drugs for less than 3 months. The TCR library was prepared using RNA isolated from PBMCs. This same sample was also part of a study on T cells in Graves' hyperthyroidism and ophthalmopathy.

The specimen comprised peripheral blood mononuclear cells (PBMCs), sampled at new diagnosis, from a patient treated with antithyroid drugs. Receptors originate from a woman in her twenties or thirties with Graves disease.

This chain links TRBV6-1 with TRBJ2-3; D is perhaps TRBD1 (6 bases). The CDR3 length is 16 residues. Germline V gene data show CDR1 as MNHNS and CDR2 as SASEGT. V was trimmed by 7 bases and J by 6 bases, leaving 23 bases between them. CDR3: CASTLNIQGHGDTQYF. The DNA of the CDR3 is TGTGCCAGCACCTTAAACATACAGGGCCATGGGGATACGCAGTATTTT.

V is TRBV4-3 and J is TRBJ1-5, with D perhaps matching TRBD1 (6 bases). The CDR3 has 17 residues. CDR1 and CDR2 (germline): LGHNA, YSLEER. V lost 4 bases to trimming and J lost 7 bases, with 23 bases between them. As DNA, the CDR3 is TGCGCCAGCAGCCGGACGCCGCAGCAGGGGATGGGGCAGCCCCAGCATTTT. This codes for CASSRTPQQGMGQPQHF.

This clonotype has at least ten counts. The chain recombines TRBV11-1 with TRBJ1-1; D is unresolved. CDR3 size: 13 residues. CDR1 is SGHAT, CDR2 FQDESV, per germline (reference sequence). Trimming took off 3 bases at V and 1 base at J, with 6 bases between the two ends. CDR3 in amino acids: CASSFLRNTEAFF. The CDR3 bases are TGTGCCAGCAGCTTTTTGAGGAACACTGAAGCTTTCTTT. Drawing the rest from reference TRBV11-1 and TRBJ1-1, the complete variable domain is EAEVAQSPRYKITEKSQAVAFWCDPISGHATLYWYRQILGQGPELLVQFQDESVVDDSQLPKDRFSAERLKGVDSTLKIQPAELGDSAMYLCASSFLRNTEAFFGQGTRLTVV.

This clonotype was seen many times. V is TRBV2 and J is TRBJ1-5; D is possibly TRBD1 (5 bases). This CDR3 is built from 14 residues. Germline lookup yields CDR1 SNHLY and CDR2 FYNNEI. Trimming left V 1 base short and J 6 bases short, with 10 bases between. The DNA of the CDR3 is TGTGCCAGCAGTGAAGGGGCAGGGCTTCAGCCCCAGCATTTT. It translates to CASSEGAGLQPQHF.

This clonotype was detected ten times or more. The chain joins TRBV5-1 to TRBJ2-5; 7 bases match TRBD1. Germline-derived CDR1 and CDR2 are SGHRS and YFSETQ. V trimming: 0 bases; J trimming: 1 base; junction bases outside the gene matches: 6. This CDR3 contains 16 residues. The DNA for the CDR3 is TGCGCCAGCAGCTTGGGGGGACAGTCGGGCCAAGAGACCCAGTACTTC. As protein: CASSLGGQSGQETQYF.

This clonotype was detected only a few times. The CDR3 DNA follows: TGTGCCACCAGTGATCCCGGGGGTACAGCAGATACGCAGTATTTT. Translated: CATSDPGGTADTQYF. This chain connects TRBV24-1 to TRBJ2-3; perhaps TRBD2 as D (6 bases). The CDR3 is made up of 15 amino acids. V was cut by 3 bases and J by 4 bases, with 13 bases left in between. Germline CDR1 and CDR2: KGHDR and SFDVKD.

This clonotype was counted many times. The CDR3 DNA reads TGTGCCAGCAGCCGAACGGGCATCGGCCACGAGCAGTACTTC. Its translation: CASSRTGIGHEQYF. This sequence joins TRBV3-1 and TRBJ2-7; D not resolved. V was trimmed by 4 bases and J by 5 bases, leaving 15 bases between them. The CDR3 extends over 14 amino acids. Germline CDR1 reads LGHDT; CDR2 reads YNNKEL (reference sequence).

This clonotype was recorded many times. CDR3 coding DNA: TGTGCCAGCAGTTACCGGGGTGGAACTAGCACAGATACGCAGTATTTT. As protein: CASSYRGGTSTDTQYF. The chain links TRBV6-5 to TRBJ2-3, with a possible D match to TRBD2 (5 bases). V was trimmed by 2 bases and J by 0 bases, leaving 12 bases between them. CDR1 and CDR2 from the germline V gene are MNHEY and SVGAGI. This CDR3 is built from 16 residues.

About this clonotype: One base away lies a much larger clone, so this may be a sequencing read error. The chain couples TRBV27 to TRBJ2-1; D perhaps matches TRBD1 (6 bases). The V end was cut by 5 bases, the J end by 2 bases, with 13 bases between. The CDR3 runs 15 residues. Germline CDR1 and CDR2: MNHEY and SMNVEV (reference sequence). In DNA, the CDR3 is TGTGCCAGCAGTGACCTGGACAGTACCTACAATGAGCAGTTCTTC. Its protein is CASSDLDSTYNEQFF.

The gene calls are TRBV5-8 and TRBJ2-7; a weak D match, TRBD2 (5 bases). Germline CDR1 reads SGHTS; CDR2 reads YDEGEE. This CDR3 is built from 14 residues. The ends were cut back, 2 bases at V and 6 bases at J, with 15 bases in the middle. The chain's CDR3 is CASSLGNPGGEQYF. CDR3 bases: TGTGCCAGCAGCTTAGGGAACCCAGGAGGCGAGCAGTACTTC.

Notes on this clonotype: A much larger clonotype is one base distant, so this may be a read error. The chain has TRBV20-1 and TRBJ2-7; weak D call: TRBD2 (6 bases). The CDR3 length is 13 residues. The germline CDR1 and CDR2 sequences are DFQATT and SNEGSKA (reference sequence). CDR3 in amino acids: CGASAPGTYEQYF. Here the CDR3 DNA reads TGCGGTGCTAGCGCTCCGGGAACCTACGAGCAGTACTTC.

This clonotype came up a few times. V usage is TRBV18 and J usage is TRBJ1-5, with 9 nucleotides matching TRBD1. CDR3 size: 16 residues. J gave up 6 bases and V 0 bases, and 6 bases lay outside the gene matches. Looked up from germline, CDR1 is KGHSH and CDR2 is LQKENI. In DNA, the CDR3 is TGTGCCAGCTCACCACCACAGGGGGCCCAGGGTCAGCCCCAGCATTTT. Translation: CASSPPQGAQGQPQHF.

This clonotype was observed at least ten times. V gene TRBV28 combines with J gene TRBJ2-1, with 8 bases matching TRBD2. V gave up 3 bases and J gave up 0 bases; unmatched junction bases: 4. The germline V gene encodes CDR1 MDHEN and CDR2 SYDVKM. The CDR3 covers 16 residues. Written as DNA, the CDR3 is TGTGCCAGCAGTTTTCTAGCGGGCAGCTCCTACAATGAGCAGTTCTTC. Its protein product is CASSFLAGSSYNEQFF.

V gene TRBV27 combines with J gene TRBJ1-2; D unresolved. CDR1 and CDR2 from the germline V gene are MNHEY and SMNVEV (reference sequence). The V end was cut by 2 bases, the J end by 7 bases, with 11 bases between. The CDR3 runs 13 residues. CDR3 in amino acids: CASSLEGAGGYTF. CDR3 DNA: TGTGCCAGCAGTTTAGAAGGCGCAGGTGGCTACACCTTC.

This clonotype has ten or more counts. The genes are TRBV28 and TRBJ2-7, with a possible D match to TRBD2 (5 bases). Germline V lookup: CDR1 MDHEN, CDR2 SYDVKM. This CDR3 has 13 amino acids. Between the trimmed V and J ends, which lost 7 bases and 0 bases, there was a span of 10 bases. The CDR3 loop reads CASTDYRSYEQYF. For the CDR3, the DNA is TGTGCCAGCACAGACTACCGCTCCTACGAGCAGTACTTC.

Comments on this clonotype: A much bigger clone sits one base away, suggesting this may be a read error. The chain recombines TRBV2 with TRBJ2-1; TRBD1 matches 11 bases. This CDR3 has 14 amino acids. V trimming: 6 bases; J trimming: 7 bases; junction bases outside the gene matches: 5. CDR1 SNHLY and CDR2 FYNNEI come from the germline V gene. CDR3 sequence reads: CASRDRGLSNEQFF. The DNA of the CDR3 is TGTGCCAGCAGGGACAGGGGGCTAAGTAATGAGCAGTTCTTC.

Written as DNA, the CDR3 is TGTGCCATCAGTGATATGAGCTCTGGGGCCAACGTCCTGACTTTC. This gives the protein CAISDMSSGANVLTF. This chain links TRBV10-3 with TRBJ2-6; D not resolved. This CDR3 region has 15 residues. Germline assignment: CDR1 ENHRY and CDR2 SYGVKD. Between the trimmed V and J ends, which lost 3 bases and 0 bases, there was a span of 6 bases.

This clonotype was seen at least ten times. This CDR3 reads CASSLDAGDTEAFF. CDR3 bases: TGTGCCAGCAGCTTGGACGCAGGGGACACTGAAGCTTTCTTT. The chain uses TRBV5-5 and TRBJ1-1; a possible D gene is TRBD1 (6 bases). CDR3 length equals 14 residues. CDR1 SGHKS and CDR2 YYEKEE come from the germline V gene (reference sequence). The V end was cut by 0 bases, the J end by 3 bases, with 9 bases between.

This clonotype was counted at least ten times. The chain is built from TRBV12-3 or TRBV12-4 and TRBJ2-7; possibly TRBD2 for D (6 bases). With 5 bases removed from V and 5 bases from J, the gap between germline ends came to 16 bases. The CDR3 length is 14 residues. CDR3 sequence (DNA): TGTGCCAGCAGTCAGCCCGGGAGACCCGACGAGCAGTACTTC. Translated, it gives CASSQPGRPDEQYF.

This clonotype was observed many times. The chain couples TRBV28 to TRBJ2-7; no definite D call. Trimming took off 6 bases at V and 2 bases at J, with 11 bases between the two ends. Looked up from germline, CDR1 is MDHEN and CDR2 is SYDVKM. CDR3 length: 13 amino acids. The chain's CDR3 is CASRTPVAYEQYF. The CDR3 nucleotides read TGTGCCAGCAGGACACCTGTTGCCTACGAGCAGTACTTC.

This clonotype was observed at least ten times. The chain is built from TRBV11-2 and TRBJ2-5; no definite D call. There are 13 residues in the CDR3. The V gene lost 5 bases and the J gene lost 5 bases, with 12 bases spanning the gap. Germline V gene data show CDR1 as SGHAT and CDR2 as FQNNGV. Here the CDR3 reads CASSPDPRETQYF. DNA for the CDR3: TGTGCCAGCAGCCCCGACCCGCGGGAGACCCAGTACTTC.

Points on this clonotype: It may be a read error: a sequence one base away is much more abundant. The chain is built from TRBV6-1 and TRBJ2-1, with D perhaps being TRBD1 or TRBD2 (5 bases each). This CDR3 spans 18 amino acids. Germline assignment: CDR1 MNHNS and CDR2 SASEGT. V was clipped by 11 bases and J by 0 bases, with 26 bases between them. The CDR3 spells CAGGGQRTGEYSYNEQFF. The CDR3 bases are TGTGCCGGCGGAGGACAACGCACAGGCGAATACTCCTACAATGAGCAGTTCTTC.